This passage covers 4 T cell receptor beta chains from one sample sequenced in a study of blood T cell repertoires in COVID-19. Sequencing used immunoSEQ multiplex PCR; TCRdb keeps in-frame clones, though not all of them. The sample holds some 380,000 clones, more than 75% seen once. Sequenced input: PBMCs or T cells enriched from blood (not recorded which). These TCRs come from a man younger than 40 who had recovered from COVID-19.

The rearrangement links TRBV9 to TRBJ1-1; TRBD1 is a possible D gene (6 bases). The V gene's germline CDR1 is SGDLS and CDR2 YYNGEE. V shed 3 bases and J shed 5 bases, with 14 bases lying between them. The CDR3 sequence is 14 residues long. The CDR3 DNA is TGTGCCAGCAGCGAGCTGGGACATCGGACTGAAGCTTTCTTT. Protein product: CASSELGHRTEAFF. Based on the CDR3 plus reference TRBV9 and TRBJ1-1, the full variable domain is DSGVTQTPKHLITATGQRVTLRCSPRSGDLSVYWYQQSLDQGLQFLIQYYNGEERAKGNILERFSAQQFPDLHSELNLSSLELGDSALYFCASSELGHRTEAFFGQGTRLTVV.

The V gene is TRBV10-3, the J gene TRBJ2-2, with D possibly TRBD1 on 7 matching bases. Germline V gene data show CDR1 as ENHRY and CDR2 as SYGVKD. V was clipped by 9 bases and J by 1 base, with 12 bases between them. CDR3 size: 14 residues. CDR3 sequence: CAIGGGVNTGELFF. CDR3 coding DNA: TGTGCCATAGGAGGGGGCGTGAACACCGGGGAGCTGTTTTTT.

The chain joins TRBV5-1 to TRBJ1-1; TRBD1 matches 7 bases. With 0 bases clipped from V and 7 bases from J, the junction kept 6 bases outside the gene matches. From germline, CDR1 is SGHRS and CDR2 YFSETQ. The CDR3 runs 14 residues. Written as DNA, the CDR3 is TGCGCCAGCAGCTTGGGACAGGGCCGAAGTGAAGCTTTCTTT. Translating it yields CASSLGQGRSEAFF.

V gene TRBV27 combines with J gene TRBJ2-7; 8 bases are shared with TRBD2. CDR1 and CDR2 (germline): MNHEY, SMNVEV (reference sequence). CDR3 length equals 15 residues. Unmatched junction bases numbered 4, after V lost 2 bases and J lost 1 base. The CDR3: CASSLSSGDSYEQYF. CDR3 DNA sequence: TGTGCCAGCAGTTTAAGTAGCGGGGATTCCTACGAGCAGTACTTC.